The 9 T cell receptor beta chains below come from one sample, sequenced in a study of T cells in Graves' hyperthyroidism and ophthalmopathy. Amplification yielded TCR beta CDR3 regions, with RNA transcripts as the source. A first-round RT-PCR of the TCR CDR3 used the HTBI primer set. TCRdb processed the multiplex PCR reads anew with MiXCR; each CDR3 protein has one entry. The table has a few hundred thousand distinct CDR3 sequences, about 15% seen once. Input material: blood. These receptors all stem from a woman in her twenties or thirties with Graves' hyperthyroidism.

The sample holds many counts of this clonotype. The rearrangement uses TRBV24-1 and TRBJ2-3, with 12 bases fitting TRBD2. The CDR3 contains 15 residues. Germline V gives CDR1 KGHDR, CDR2 SFDVKD. Unmatched junction bases numbered 3, after V lost 3 bases and J lost 6 bases. CDR3 bases: TGTGCCACCAGTGATCGGACTAGCGGGGCGGATACGCAGTATTTT. Its translation: CATSDRTSGADTQYF.

This rearrangement joins TRBV7-9 to TRBJ2-3; tentatively, D is TRBD1 (6 bases). V dropped 2 bases and J dropped 4 bases, with 13 bases sitting between them. Germline-derived CDR1 and CDR2 are SEHNR and FQNEAQ (reference sequence). The CDR3 has 15 residues. The CDR3 spells CASSLLQGNADTQYF. The CDR3 region has the DNA TGTGCCAGCAGCTTATTACAGGGCAACGCAGATACGCAGTATTTT.

This clonotype was seen at least ten times. The chain links TRBV28 to TRBJ2-2; TRBD2 agrees at 10 bases. Germline V gene lookup returns CDR1 MDHEN and CDR2 SYDVKM. V lost 9 bases, J lost 7 bases, and 2 bases stayed unmatched. The CDR3 runs to 12 residues. The CDR3 bases are TGTGCCAGTCGGACTAGCGGCGGGGAGCTGTTTTTT. Residues: CASRTSGGELFF.

There are a few counts of this clonotype. This rearrangement joins TRBV30 to TRBJ1-2; 7 bases are shared with TRBD1. Germline V lookup: CDR1 GTSNPN, CDR2 SVGIG (reference sequence). V lost 2 bases and J lost 6; bases outside the gene matches: 9. The CDR3 has 14 residues. In DNA, the CDR3 is TGTGCCTGGAGTAGGTCAGGGGGTGCTAATGGCTACACCTTC. The encoded protein is CAWSRSGGANGYTF.

Written as DNA, the CDR3 is TGTGCCAGCAGTTCACTGATTTACGAGCAGTACTTC. Translated, it gives CASSSLIYEQYF. The V gene is TRBV7-9, the J gene TRBJ2-7; no definite D call. CDR1 SEHNR and CDR2 FQNEAQ come from the germline V gene (reference sequence). V lost 6 bases to trimming and J lost 4 bases, with 10 bases between them. This CDR3 has 12 residues.

The chain carries TRBV20-1 and TRBJ2-7, with D unresolved. The germline CDR1 and CDR2 sequences are DFQATT and SNEGSKA (reference sequence). This CDR3 spans 11 amino acids. V gave up 1 base and J gave up 6 bases, with 7 bases separating them. The CDR3 is CSARGFSEQYF. CDR3 DNA: TGCAGTGCTAGAGGGTTTTCCGAGCAGTACTTC.

There are a few counts of this clonotype. V and J are TRBV6-6 and TRBJ2-5; D is possibly TRBD1 (5 bases). V shed 0 bases and J shed 1 base, with 12 bases lying between them. CDR1 and CDR2 from the germline V gene are MNHNY and SVGAGI (reference sequence). The CDR3 covers 16 residues. CDR3 bases: TGTGCCAGCAGTTACTCGACGACAGCTCTCCAAGAGACCCAGTACTTC. Translating gives CASSYSTTALQETQYF.

This clonotype was counted at least ten times. The J gene is TRBJ2-5, the V gene TRBV5-1; the D gene is possibly TRBD1 (5 bases). CDR1 is SGHRS, CDR2 YFSETQ, per germline. V gave up 0 bases and J gave up 5 bases, with 11 bases separating them. This CDR3 has 14 residues. CDR3 nucleotides: TGCGCCAGCAGCTTGGAGGGGCTTGGGGAGACCCAGTACTTC. As protein: CASSLEGLGETQYF.

The gene calls are TRBV4-2 and TRBJ2-3; 9 positions match TRBD2. This CDR3 is built from 16 residues. In germline, CDR1 is LGHNA, CDR2 YNFKEQ. V was pared by 0 bases and J by 6 bases, with 7 bases of the junction left unmatched. Written as DNA, the CDR3 is TGTGCCAGCAGCCAAGAAAGTGCGGGAGGGGTGGATACGCAGTATTTT. Translation gives CASSQESAGGVDTQYF.